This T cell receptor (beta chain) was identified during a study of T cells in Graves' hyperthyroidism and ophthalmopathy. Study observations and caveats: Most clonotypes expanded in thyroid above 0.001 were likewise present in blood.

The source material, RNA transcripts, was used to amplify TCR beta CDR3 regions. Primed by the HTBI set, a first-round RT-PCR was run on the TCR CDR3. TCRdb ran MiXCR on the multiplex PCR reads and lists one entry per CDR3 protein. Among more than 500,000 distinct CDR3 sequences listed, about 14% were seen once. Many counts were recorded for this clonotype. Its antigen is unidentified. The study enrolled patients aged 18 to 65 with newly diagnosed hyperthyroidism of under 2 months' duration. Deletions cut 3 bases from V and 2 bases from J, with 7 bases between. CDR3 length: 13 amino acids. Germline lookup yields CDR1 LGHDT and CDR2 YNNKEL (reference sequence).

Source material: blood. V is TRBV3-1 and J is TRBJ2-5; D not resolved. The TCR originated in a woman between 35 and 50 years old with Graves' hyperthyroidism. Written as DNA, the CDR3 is TGTGCCAGCAGCCAGACGGAACAAGAGACCCAGTACTTC. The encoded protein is CASSQTEQETQYF.